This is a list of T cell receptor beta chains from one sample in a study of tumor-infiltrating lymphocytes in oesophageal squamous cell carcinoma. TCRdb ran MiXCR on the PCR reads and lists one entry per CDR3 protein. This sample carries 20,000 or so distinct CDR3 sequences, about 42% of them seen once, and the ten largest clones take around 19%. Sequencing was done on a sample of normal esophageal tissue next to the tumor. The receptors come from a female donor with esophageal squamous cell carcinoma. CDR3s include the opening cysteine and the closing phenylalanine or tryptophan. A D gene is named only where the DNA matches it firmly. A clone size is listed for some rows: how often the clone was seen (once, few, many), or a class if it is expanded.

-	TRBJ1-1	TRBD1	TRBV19	CASSMVGGAQGNTEAFF	TGTGCCAGTAGTATGGTAGGGGGCGCACAGGGTAACACTGAAGCTTTCTTT
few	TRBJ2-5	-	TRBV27	CASSSGTATGTQYF	TGTGCCAGCAGTTCCGGGACTGCCACGGGGACCCAGTACTTC
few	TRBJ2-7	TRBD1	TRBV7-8	CASSLRGTGINNEQYF	TGTGCCAGCAGCTTAAGGGGGACAGGGATCAACAATGAGCAGTACTTC
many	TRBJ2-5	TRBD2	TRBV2	CASMAGGRGTQYF	TGTGCCAGCATGGCGGGGGGCCGTGGGACCCAGTACTTC
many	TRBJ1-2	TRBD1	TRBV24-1	CATSDRTGLGYTF	TGTGCCACCAGTGATCGGACAGGGTTGGGCTACACCTTC
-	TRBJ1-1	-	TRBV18	CASSSLAGVNQETQYF	TGTGCCAGCTCTTCCCTAGCGGGGGTTAACCAAGAGACCCAGTACTTT
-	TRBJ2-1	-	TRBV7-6	CASSPHGTNEQFF	TGTGCTAGCAGCCCCCATGGGACCAATGAGCAGTTCTTC
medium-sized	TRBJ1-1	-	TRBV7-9	CASTNEFQVTEAFF	TGTGCCAGCACTAACGAATTTCAGGTCACTGAAGCTTTCTTT
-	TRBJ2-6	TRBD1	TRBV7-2	CASSPSTGAGANVLTF	TGTGCCAGCAGTCCTAGTACAGGGGCTGGGGCCAACGTCCTGACTTTC
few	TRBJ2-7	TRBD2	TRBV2	CASSEVAFAGEGEQYF	TGTGCCAGCAGTGAGGTAGCTTTCGCGGGAGAGGGTGAGCAGTACTTC
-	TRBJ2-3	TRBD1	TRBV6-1	CASSSPGTGGSDTQYF	TGTGCCAGCAGTTCCCCCGGGACAGGGGGGTCAGATACGCAGTATTTT
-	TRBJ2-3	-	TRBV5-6	CASSSTLTGSPNSPLHF	TGTGCCAGCAGCTCAACTTTAACAGGGTCTCCTAATTCACCCCTCCACTTC
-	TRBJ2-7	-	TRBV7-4	CASSPVLGSHEQYF	TGTGCCAGCAGCCCCGTACTCGGGTCCCACGAGCAGTACTTC
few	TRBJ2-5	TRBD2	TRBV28	CASSPQTSGQETQYF	TGTGCCAGCAGTCCCCAGACTAGCGGGCAAGAGACCCAGTACTTC
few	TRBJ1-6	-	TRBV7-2	CASSSDSYNSPLHF	TGTGCCAGCAGCTCGGACAGTTATAATTCACCCCTCCACTTC
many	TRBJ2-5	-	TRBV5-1	CASSIQGEWQETQYF	TGCGCCAGCAGCATCCAGGGCGAGTGGCAAGAGACCCAGTACTTC
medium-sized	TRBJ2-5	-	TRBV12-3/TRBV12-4	CASSFDEETQYF	TGTGCCAGCAGTTTTGACGAAGAGACCCAGTACTTC
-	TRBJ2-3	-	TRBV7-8	CASSPALGEAPTQYF	TGTGCCAGCAGCCCAGCGCTGGGTGAGGCCCCTACGCAGTATTTT
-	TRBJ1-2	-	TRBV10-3	CATSNEGNYGYTF	TGTGCCACATCAAACGAAGGTAACTATGGCTACACCTTC
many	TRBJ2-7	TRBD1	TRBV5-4	CASSPGTDQSIYEQYF	TGTGCCAGCAGCCCCGGGACAGATCAGTCTATCTACGAGCAGTACTTC
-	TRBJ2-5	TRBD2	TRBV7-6	CASSPGTSRREQYF	TGTGCTAGCAGCCCCGGGACTAGCCGTCGGGAGCAGTACTTC
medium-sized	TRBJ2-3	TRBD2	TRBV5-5	CASSLGASGTTDTQYF	TGTGCCAGCAGCTTGGGAGCTAGCGGGACCACAGATACGCAGTATTTT
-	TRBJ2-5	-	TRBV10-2	CASALVGGDQETQYF	TGCGCCAGCGCACTCGTAGGCGGAGACCAAGAGACCCAGTACTTC
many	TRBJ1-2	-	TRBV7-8	CASSLELGRSGYTF	TGTGCCAGCAGCTTAGAGCTCGGGAGGAGTGGCTACACCTTC
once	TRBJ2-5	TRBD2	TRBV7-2	CASSLGAGIGGTQYF	TGTGCCAGCAGCTTAGGAGCGGGGATCGGTGGGACCCAGTACTTC
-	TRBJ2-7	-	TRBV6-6	CASSYSLVGGYEQYF	TGTGCCAGCAGTTACTCCCTAGTGGGAGGTTACGAGCAGTACTTC
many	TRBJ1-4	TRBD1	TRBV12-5	CASGSGQGNEKLFF	TGTGCTAGTGGTTCGGGACAGGGTAATGAAAAACTGTTTTTT
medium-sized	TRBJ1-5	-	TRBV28	CASSLRDSYQPQHF	TGTGCCAGCAGTCTGCGGGATTCCTATCAGCCCCAGCATTTT
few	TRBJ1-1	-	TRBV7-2	CASSLSVGQGNTEAFF	TGTGCCAGCAGCTTATCAGTTGGTCAGGGGAACACTGAAGCTTTCTTT
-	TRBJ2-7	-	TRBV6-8	CASSRGISYEQYF	TGTGCCAGCAGCAGAGGGATCTCCTACGAGCAGTACTTC
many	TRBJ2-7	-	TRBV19	CASSIGLTPGAYEQYF	TGTGCCAGTAGTATTGGACTTACCCCCGGAGCCTACGAGCAGTACTTC
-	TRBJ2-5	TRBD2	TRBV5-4	CASTLWRGGGETQYF	TGTGCCAGCACCCTCTGGCGGGGGGGCGGGGAGACCCAGTACTTC
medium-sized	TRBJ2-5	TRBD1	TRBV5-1	CASSFDGQGETQYF	TGCGCCAGCAGCTTCGACGGACAGGGGGAGACCCAGTACTTC
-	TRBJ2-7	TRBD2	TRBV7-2	CASSLEGGVYNEQYF	TGTGCCAGCAGCTTAGAGGGAGGGGTCTACAATGAGCAGTACTTC
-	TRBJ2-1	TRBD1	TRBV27	CASRTGYEQFF	TGTGCCAGCAGGACAGGGTATGAGCAGTTCTTC
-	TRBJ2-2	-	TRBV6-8	CASTGSETGELFF	TGTGCCAGTACAGGGAGTGAAACCGGGGAGCTGTTTTTT
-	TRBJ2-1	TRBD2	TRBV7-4	CASSFSSGGANNEQFF	TGTGCCAGCAGCTTTTCTAGCGGGGGGGCTAACAATGAGCAGTTCTTC
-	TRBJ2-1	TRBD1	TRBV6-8	CASSTDRVGGSYNEQFF	TGTGCCAGCAGCACCGACAGGGTTGGGGGCTCCTACAATGAGCAGTTCTTC
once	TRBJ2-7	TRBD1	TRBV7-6	CASSEQGAIGEQYF	TGTGCCAGCAGCGAACAGGGGGCCATTGGCGAGCAGTACTTC
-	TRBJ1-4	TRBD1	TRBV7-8	CASSLSPGQRNEKLFF	TGTGCCAGCAGCTTATCCCCGGGACAGCGTAATGAAAAACTGTTTTTT
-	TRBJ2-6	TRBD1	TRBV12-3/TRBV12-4	CASRGTGAGANVLTF	TGTGCCAGCAGGGGGACAGGGGCTGGGGCCAACGTCCTGACTTTC
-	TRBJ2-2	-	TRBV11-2	CASSVQGYTGELFF	TGTGCCAGCAGCGTGCAGGGTTACACCGGGGAGCTGTTTTTT
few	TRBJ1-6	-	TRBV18	CASSPPNSPLHF	TGTGCCAGCTCACCACCGAATTCACCCCTCCACTTT
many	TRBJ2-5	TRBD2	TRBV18	CASSPLSGRAEGETQYF	TGTGCCAGCTCACCGTTGAGCGGGAGGGCCGAGGGAGAGACCCAGTACTTC
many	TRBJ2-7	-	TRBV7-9	CASSVKSYEQYF	TGTGCCAGCAGCGTTAAGAGCTACGAGCAGTACTTC
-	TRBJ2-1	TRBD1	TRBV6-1	CASTTRGSSYNEQFF	TGTGCCAGCACCACCAGGGGGAGCTCCTACAATGAGCAGTTCTTC
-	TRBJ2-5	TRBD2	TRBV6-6	CASSPGVVAGGQETQYF	TGTGCCAGCAGCCCCGGGGTGGTAGCGGGCGGCCAAGAGACCCAGTACTTC
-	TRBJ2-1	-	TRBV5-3	CASSTISSYNEQFF	TGTGCCAGCAGCACTATAAGCTCCTACAATGAGCAGTTCTTC
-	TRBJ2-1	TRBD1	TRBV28	CASRTGKDEQFF	TGTGCCAGTAGGACAGGGAAGGATGAGCAGTTCTTC
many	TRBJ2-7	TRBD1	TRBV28	CASSRPGQGVSYEQYF	TGTGCCAGCAGTCGACCGGGACAGGGGGTGTCCTACGAGCAGTACTTC
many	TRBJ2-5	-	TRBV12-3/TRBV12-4	CASSSSIGTKQYF	TGTGCCAGCAGTTCCAGTATCGGGACCAAGCAGTACTTC
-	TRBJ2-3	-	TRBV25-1	CASTNAGMGAVTDTQYF	TGTGCCAGCACCAACGCAGGGATGGGGGCCGTCACAGATACGCAGTATTTT
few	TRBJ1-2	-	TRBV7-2	CASSLGGYAYGYTF	TGTGCCAGCAGCTTAGGGGGCTACGCCTATGGCTACACCTTC